A single T cell receptor beta chain is shown here with its context. Authors' analysis steps: Reference gene primer amplification gave estimated nucleated cell counts. Only in-frame clones appear in the TCRdb table, and some are missing; sequencing was by immunoSEQ multiplex PCR. The DNA gave D and trimming, while V, J and clone size come from that table. Found here are 200,000 to 250,000 clones, around 83% of them singletons; the top ten hold about a tenth. The sample is drawn from a study of blood T cell repertoires in COVID-19. Study-level information: T cells, B-cell-depleted T cells, or PBMCs supplied cDNA or gDNA.

The V gene end was trimmed by 3 bases and the J gene end by 2 bases; junction bases not matched to a gene: 11. This CDR3 has 19 residues. The germline V gene encodes CDR1 MNHEY and CDR2 SVGEGT. What was sequenced was peripheral blood. The TCR sequence derives from a woman in her forties or fifties with COVID-19, enrolled during active disease. V usage is TRBV6-2 or TRBV6-3 and J usage is TRBJ1-5, with TRBD1 matching 12 bases. As DNA, the CDR3 is TGTGCCAGCAGTTATCCTAGGGGACAGGGGGCGACGGGCAATCAGCCCCAGCATTTT. Translating it yields CASSYPRGQGATGNQPQHF.